Listed here are 7 T cell receptor beta chains from one sample, sequenced in a study of blood T cell repertoires in COVID-19. Profiled with immunoSEQ multiplex PCR; TCRdb holds only in-frame clones, not every one. The sample carries 300,000 to 350,000 clones, approximately 91% recorded once. Material for sequencing was PBMCs or T cells enriched from blood (not recorded which). These TCRs come from a woman under 40 who had been exposed to COVID-19.

The chain carries TRBV2 and TRBJ1-2; D perhaps matches TRBD1 (5 bases). Trimming removed 3 bases from V and 1 base from J, with 15 bases in between. Germline CDR1 is SNHLY and CDR2 is FYNNEI. CDR3 size: 16 residues. CDR3 nucleotides: TGTGCCAGCAGTGATCCAATGACAGAAGTTAACTATGGCTACACCTTC. This codes for CASSDPMTEVNYGYTF.

This clone occurred once. The V gene is TRBV11-2, the J gene TRBJ1-4, with 8 bases fitting TRBD1. This CDR3 is built from 19 residues. Per germline, CDR1 SGHAT and CDR2 FQNNGV. The ends lost 5 bases at V and 0 bases at J; junction bases unmatched: 14. In nucleotides, the CDR3 is TGTGCCAGCAGCATCCGGAGGGCAGGGGGCCTTGCAACTAATGAAAAACTGTTTTTT. As protein: CASSIRRAGGLATNEKLFF.

The V gene is TRBV2, the J gene TRBJ2-7, with D possibly matching TRBD1 (5 bases). Trimming removed 8 bases at V and 6 bases at J, with 8 bases between. Germline CDR1 reads SNHLY; CDR2 reads FYNNEI. The CDR3 runs 10 residues. CDR3 sequence (DNA): TGTGCCAGCCGACAGCTCGAGCAGTACTTC. As protein: CASRQLEQYF.

V gene TRBV6-2 or TRBV6-3 combines with J gene TRBJ2-2, with TRBD1 matching over 8 bases. The V and J ends lost 6 bases and 4 bases, in that order; junction bases with no gene match: 1. Germline lookup yields CDR1 MNHEY and CDR2 SVGEGT. The CDR3 spans 13 residues. The CDR3: CASSTGGTGELFF. CDR3 coding DNA: TGTGCCAGCAGCACAGGGGGCACCGGGGAGCTGTTTTTT.

V usage is TRBV7-3 and J usage is TRBJ2-1; 9 bases line up with TRBD1. This CDR3 spans 15 amino acids. CDR1 is SGHTA and CDR2 is FQGTGA in the germline V gene. Trimming cost V 5 bases and J 6 bases; bases outside gene matches: 8. The CDR3 loop is CASSRRTGAGNEQFF. In DNA form, the CDR3 reads TGTGCCAGCAGCCGTAGGACAGGGGCCGGCAATGAGCAGTTCTTC. The variable domain in full, with the rest retrieved from reference TRBV7-3 and TRBJ2-1, is GAGVSQTPSNKVTEKGKYVELRCDPISGHTALYWYRQSLGQGPEFLIYFQGTGAADDSGLPNDRFFAVRPEGSVSTLKIQRTERGDSAVYLCASSRRTGAGNEQFFGPGTRLTVL.

Remarks on this clone: Other DNA sequences within the sample encode an identical CDR3. The chain combines TRBV12-3 or TRBV12-4 with TRBJ1-1; possible D gene TRBD1, 5 bases. CDR3 size: 13 residues. V was pared by 2 bases and J by 1 base, with 5 bases between. In DNA, the CDR3 is TGTGCCAGCAGTTTAACAGGGAACACTGAAGCTTTCTTT. This gives the protein CASSLTGNTEAFF.

This clone has only a few counts. This rearrangement joins TRBV6-5 to TRBJ1-3; TRBD1 agrees at 7 bases. Trimming took 8 bases from V and 0 from J; bases not matched to a gene: 4. The germline V gene encodes CDR1 MNHEY and CDR2 SVGAGI. The CDR3 consists of 14 residues. CDR3 region: CASQGGLSGNTIYF. Written as DNA, the CDR3 is TGTGCCAGCCAGGGGGGTCTCTCTGGAAACACCATATATTTT.